This T cell receptor (beta chain) was captured in a study of blood T cell repertoires in COVID-19. Overall study context: The United States, Italy and Spain provided the acute and convalescent COVID-19 samples. The cDNA or gDNA used as material had been derived from T cells, B-cell-depleted T cells, or PBMCs.

CDR1 is LGHNA and CDR2 is YNFKEQ in the germline V gene. This CDR3 has 13 amino acids. Trimming took 1 base from V and 4 from J; bases not matched to a gene: 1. Per the study methods: Reference gene primers were amplified, and this amplification served to estimate nucleated cell counts. Assay used: immunoSEQ multiplex PCR; TCRdb lists only in-frame clones, some missing. That table supplies the V and J calls and clone size; D and trimming were determined from the DNA. Here the sample spans 470,000 or so clones, 85% to 90% being singletons. This clone appeared a single time. Sequenced material: peripheral blood. The sequence was collected from a woman between 25 and 40 years old with acute or convalescent COVID-19. The chain joins TRBV4-2 to TRBJ2-7, with 7 bases identical to TRBD1. CDR3 sequence reads: CASSQARGYEQYF. In DNA form, the CDR3 reads TGTGCCAGCAGCCAAGCCAGGGGGTACGAGCAGTACTTC.